This T cell receptor beta chain derives from a study of radiotherapy plus CTLA-4 blockade in lung cancer. The overall study: Objective responses emerged in around 18% of patients, and around 31% attained disease control.

Findings of the study overall: Following radiotherapy plus ipilimumab, tumor-derived TCR clones expanded in the blood. According to reports, early shifts in blood T cell clones, alongside interferon-beta, forecast response most accurately.

The protocol was immunoSEQ multiplex PCR, while the TCRdb copy is restricted to in-frame clones and leaves out a portion. The sample yields around 29,000 clones, 70% to 90% seen once. A word on this clone: Its antigen is unidentified.

V was pared by 0 bases and J by 7 bases, with 6 bases of the junction left unmatched. CDR1 and CDR2 (germline): SGDLS, YYNGEE. This CDR3 has 15 amino acids. Focal radiation and CTLA-4 blockade (ipilimumab) were tested in chemo-refractory metastatic non-small-cell lung cancer patients. The chain is built from TRBV9 and TRBJ2-1; 8 nucleotides agree with TRBD2. Sequenced here: peripheral blood, sampled from a patient treated with radiotherapy plus ipilimumab. The receptor was isolated from a human donor with non-small cell lung cancer that progressed on radiotherapy plus ipilimumab. In nucleotides, the CDR3 is TGTGCCAGCAGCGTAGGGGCTAGCGGGCGGAATGAGCAGTTCTTC. Protein product: CASSVGASGRNEQFF.